This TCR beta chain was sequenced during a study of T cell responses to AZD1222 COVID-19 vaccine. Looking at the study overall: Pooled samples include second doses given at about 4 or 12 weeks.

Profiling relied on immunoSEQ multiplex PCR, and the TCRdb table lists in-frame clones only, not all of them. The sample comprises roughly 110,000 clones, about 89% of which are singletons, and 5.5% to 8.5% rests with the top ten. On this clone itself: The antigen remains undetermined.

Overall study findings and caveats: In all cases, repertoires were sampled only after the peak T cell response.

The CDR3 has 17 residues. The V segment lost 0 bases and the J segment 1 base; nucleotides outside the gene matches: 6. Germline CDR1 LGHNA, CDR2 YSLEER. Sequenced here: peripheral blood, sampled on day 0 of AZD1222 vaccination. The chain joins TRBV4-3 to TRBJ1-1, with 9 bases matching TRBD1. The TCR originated in an adult in good health. The CDR3 protein is CASSQEDRGDSNTEAFF. CDR3 nucleotides: TGCGCCAGCAGCCAAGAAGACAGGGGGGATTCGAACACTGAAGCTTTCTTT.